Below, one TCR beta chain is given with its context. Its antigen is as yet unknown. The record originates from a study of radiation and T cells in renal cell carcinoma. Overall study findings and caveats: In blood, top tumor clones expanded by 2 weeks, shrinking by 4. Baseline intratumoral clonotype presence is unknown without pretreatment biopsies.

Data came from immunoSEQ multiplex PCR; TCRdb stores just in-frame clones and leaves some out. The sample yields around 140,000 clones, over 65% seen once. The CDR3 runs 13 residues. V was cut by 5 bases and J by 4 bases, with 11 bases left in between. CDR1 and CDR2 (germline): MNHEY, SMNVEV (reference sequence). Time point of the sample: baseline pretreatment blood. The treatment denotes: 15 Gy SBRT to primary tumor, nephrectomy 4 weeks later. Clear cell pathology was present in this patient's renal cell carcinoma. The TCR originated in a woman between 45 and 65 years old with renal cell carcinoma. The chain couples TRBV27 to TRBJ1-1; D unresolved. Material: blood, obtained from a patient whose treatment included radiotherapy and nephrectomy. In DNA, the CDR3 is TGTGCCAGCAGTCTACCCGGCGGCACTGAAGCTTTCTTT. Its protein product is CASSLPGGTEAFF.